The 5 T cell receptor beta chains below were found in one sample sequenced in a study of OX40 agonist ivuxolimab in advanced cancers. Assay used: immunoSEQ multiplex PCR; TCRdb lists only in-frame clones, some missing. In the table there are 50,000 to 75,000 clones, about nine tenths of which are singletons. Sequenced material: CD4+ or CD8+ T cells sorted from blood, taken in a trial of the OX40 agonist ivuxolimab. The receptors were gathered from an adult with an advanced solid tumor such as melanoma, head and neck, liver or kidney cancer.

The chain joins TRBV11-2 to TRBJ2-5, with 8 bases aligning to TRBD2. CDR3 size: 14 residues. V shed 2 bases, J shed 5 bases, and the junction held 4 bases outside the gene matches. The germline gives CDR1 SGHAT, CDR2 FQNNGV. CDR3 amino acids: CASSLYAGGETQYF. The CDR3 nucleotides read TGTGCCAGCAGCTTATATGCGGGAGGCGAGACCCAGTACTTC.

This chain connects TRBV19 to TRBJ1-6; 9 bases align to TRBD1. Per germline, CDR1 LNHDA and CDR2 SQIVND (reference sequence). The length of the CDR3 is 14 residues. V lost 5 bases and J lost 10; bases outside the gene matches: 6. The CDR3 sequence: CASSDRDRDSPLHF. CDR3 DNA: TGTGCCAGTAGTGACCGGGACAGGGACTCACCCCTCCACTTT.

The chain carries TRBV4-1 and TRBJ1-2, with TRBD1 matching 8 bases. Trimming took 0 bases from V and 4 from J; bases not matched to a gene: 7. Germline CDR1 is MGHRA and CDR2 is YSYEKL. The CDR3 contains 16 residues. The CDR3 protein is CASSQDVRGQIYGYTF. The DNA of the CDR3 is TGCGCCAGCAGCCAAGATGTCAGGGGGCAAATCTATGGCTACACCTTC.

The rearrangement links TRBV7-2 to TRBJ1-2, with 7 nucleotides matching TRBD1. Germline lookup yields CDR1 SGHTA and CDR2 FQGNSA. The V gene end was trimmed by 3 bases and the J gene end by 4 bases; junction bases not matched to a gene: 11. The CDR3 has 16 residues. CDR3 region: CASSFELTGRSYGYTF. The CDR3, as DNA: TGTGCCAGCAGCTTCGAACTGACAGGGAGGAGCTATGGCTACACCTTC.

The chain has TRBV29-1 and TRBJ1-2; 11 bases align to TRBD1. From germline, CDR1 is SQVTM and CDR2 ANQGSEA. V lost 6 bases and J lost 2; bases outside the gene matches: 5. The CDR3 has 14 residues. CDR3 amino acids: CSVSDRGRNYGYTF. In nucleotides, the CDR3 is TGCAGCGTCTCGGACAGGGGGCGCAACTATGGCTACACCTTC.